The present TCR beta chain was sequenced within a study of T cell responses to AZD1222 COVID-19 vaccine. The V gene lost 0 bases and the J gene lost 6 bases, with 12 bases spanning the gap. Germline values: CDR1 LGHDT, CDR2 YNNKEL (reference sequence). There are 15 residues in the CDR3. General study findings and limits: Per reports, nearly half of all spike-specific TCRs target regions that are unmutated in variants. There were mostly white British donors and more females than males, and clonal diversity was possibly underestimated.

About this clone: The antigen remains unidentified.

Data came from immunoSEQ multiplex PCR; TCRdb stores just in-frame clones and leaves some out. Of approximately 160,000 clones in the sample, 93% were seen once. This receptor was identified in an adult in good health. The chain joins TRBV3-1 (or the pseudogene TRBV3-2) to TRBJ1-5, with unresolved D. Material: peripheral blood, obtained on day 0 of AZD1222 vaccination. This CDR3 reads CASSQDVGLGQPQHF. CDR3 nucleotide sequence: TGTGCCAGCAGCCAAGATGTAGGGCTCGGTCAGCCCCAGCATTTT.